This TCR beta chain emerged from a study of T-cell reconstitution after alpha-beta-depleted transplantation in children. Study-wide results and limits: From newly produced T cells came most of the T-cell counts and diversity one year after transplant. Where alpha-beta T cells came from about two months after transplant was reportedly several hundred expanded graft clones. Some patients' high day-60 TCRbeta diversity was traced to surviving recipient T cells and thymic progenitors.

V lost 3 bases and J lost 0; bases outside the gene matches: 7. The CDR3 covers 17 residues. Germline CDR1 and CDR2: DFQATT and SNEGSKA (reference sequence). As to this clonotype: The antigen is undetermined.

Molecular barcoding with unique molecular identifiers was used for the TCRbeta library. TCRdb called the PCR reads again in MiXCR, with one record for every CDR3 protein. Of 90,000 to 100,000 distinct CDR3 sequences listed, around 22% are singletons. The sequence was collected from a boy younger than 10 with acute lymphoblastic leukemia, due to receive a stem cell transplant. This material consisted of PBMCs, taken before TCRalphabeta/CD19-depleted stem cell transplant. V gene TRBV20-1 combines with J gene TRBJ1-5; 11 bases are a match to TRBD1. CDR3 sequence reads: CSARGQGGLNSNQPQHF. The CDR3 DNA is TGCAGTGCTAGGGGACAGGGGGGATTAAATAGCAATCAGCCCCAGCATTTT.